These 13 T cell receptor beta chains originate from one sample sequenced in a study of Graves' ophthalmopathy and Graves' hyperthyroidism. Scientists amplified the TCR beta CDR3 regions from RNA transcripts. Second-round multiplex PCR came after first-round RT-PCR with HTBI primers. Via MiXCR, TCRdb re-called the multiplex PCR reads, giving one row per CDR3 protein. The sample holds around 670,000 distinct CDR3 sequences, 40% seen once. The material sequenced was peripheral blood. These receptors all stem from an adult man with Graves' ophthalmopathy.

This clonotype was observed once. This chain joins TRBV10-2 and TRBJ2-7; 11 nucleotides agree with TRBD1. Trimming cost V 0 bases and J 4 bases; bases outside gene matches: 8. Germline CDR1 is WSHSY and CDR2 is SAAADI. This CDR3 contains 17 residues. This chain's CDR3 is CASSESGRTGGGYEQYF. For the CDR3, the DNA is TGCGCCAGCAGTGAGTCGGGCCGGACAGGGGGCGGGTACGAGCAGTACTTC.

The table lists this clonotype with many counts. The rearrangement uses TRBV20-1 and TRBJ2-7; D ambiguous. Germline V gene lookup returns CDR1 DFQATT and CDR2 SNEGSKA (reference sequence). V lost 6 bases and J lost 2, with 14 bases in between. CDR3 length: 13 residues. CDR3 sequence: CSASAPPTYEQYF. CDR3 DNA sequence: TGCAGTGCCTCAGCCCCCCCAACCTACGAGCAGTACTTC.

CDR3 bases: TGTGCCAGCAGCCAAGAACCTAGCGGCTCCTACGAGCAGTACTTC. Translated: CASSQEPSGSYEQYF. V usage is TRBV2 and J usage is TRBJ2-7; 7 nucleotides agree with TRBD2. CDR1 and CDR2 from the germline V gene are SNHLY and FYNNEI. The trim removed 6 bases at V and 0 bases at J, leaving 8 bases unmatched. There are 15 residues in the CDR3.

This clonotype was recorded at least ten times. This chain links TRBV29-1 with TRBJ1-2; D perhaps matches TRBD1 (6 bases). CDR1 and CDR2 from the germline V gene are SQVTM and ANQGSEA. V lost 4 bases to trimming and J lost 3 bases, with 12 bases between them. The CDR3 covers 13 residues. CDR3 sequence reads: CSVVQQGHYGYTF. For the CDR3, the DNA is TGCAGCGTTGTCCAGCAGGGGCACTATGGCTACACCTTC.

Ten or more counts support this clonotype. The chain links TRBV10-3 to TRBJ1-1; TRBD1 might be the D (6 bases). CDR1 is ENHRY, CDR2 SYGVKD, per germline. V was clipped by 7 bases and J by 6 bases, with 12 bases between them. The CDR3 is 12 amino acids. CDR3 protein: CAITPGAAEAFF. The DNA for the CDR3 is TGTGCCATCACTCCAGGGGCCGCTGAAGCTTTCTTT.

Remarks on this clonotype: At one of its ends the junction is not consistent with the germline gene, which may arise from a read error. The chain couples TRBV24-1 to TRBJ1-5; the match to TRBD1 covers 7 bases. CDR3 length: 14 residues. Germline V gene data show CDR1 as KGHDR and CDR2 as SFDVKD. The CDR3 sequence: CASSPRQGHQPQHF. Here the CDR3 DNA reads TGTGCCAGCAGTCCGCGACAGGGCCATCAGCCCCAGCATTTT.

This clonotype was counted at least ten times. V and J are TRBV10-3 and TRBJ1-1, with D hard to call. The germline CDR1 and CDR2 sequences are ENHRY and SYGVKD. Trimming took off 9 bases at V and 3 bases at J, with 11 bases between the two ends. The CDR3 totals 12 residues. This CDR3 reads CAITGSYTEAFF. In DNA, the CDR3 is TGTGCCATAACGGGCAGTTACACTGAAGCTTTCTTT.

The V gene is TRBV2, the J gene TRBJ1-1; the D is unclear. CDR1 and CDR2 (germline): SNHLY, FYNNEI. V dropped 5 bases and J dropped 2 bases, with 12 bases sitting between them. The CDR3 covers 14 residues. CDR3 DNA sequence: TGTGCCAGCAGTTTATTACCCGTAAACACTGAAGCTTTCTTT. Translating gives CASSLLPVNTEAFF. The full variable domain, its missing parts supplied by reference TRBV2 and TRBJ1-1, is EPEVTQTPSHQVTQMGQEVILRCVPISNHLYFYWYRQILGQKVEFLVSFYNNEISEKSEIFDDQFSVERPDGSNFTLKIRSTKLEDSAMYFCASSLLPVNTEAFFGQGTRLTVV.

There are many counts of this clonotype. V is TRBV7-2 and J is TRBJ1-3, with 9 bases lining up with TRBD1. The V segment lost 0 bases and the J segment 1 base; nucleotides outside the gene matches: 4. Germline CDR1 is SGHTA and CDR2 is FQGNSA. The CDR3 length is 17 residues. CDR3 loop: CASSLAGGTGSGNTIYF. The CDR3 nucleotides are TGTGCCAGCAGCTTAGCCGGGGGGACAGGGTCTGGAAACACCATATATTTT.

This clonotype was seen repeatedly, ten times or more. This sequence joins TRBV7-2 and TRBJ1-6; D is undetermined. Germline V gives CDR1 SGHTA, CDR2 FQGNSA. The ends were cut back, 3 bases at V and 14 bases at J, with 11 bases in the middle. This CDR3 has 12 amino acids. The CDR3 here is CASSLDLGSLHF. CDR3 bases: TGTGCCAGCAGCTTGGACTTGGGATCCCTCCACTTT.

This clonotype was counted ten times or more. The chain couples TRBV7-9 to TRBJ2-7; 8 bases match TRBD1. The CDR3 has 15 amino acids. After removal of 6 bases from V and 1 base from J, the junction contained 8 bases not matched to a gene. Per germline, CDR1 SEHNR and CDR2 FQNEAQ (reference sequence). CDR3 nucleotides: TGTGCCAGCAGTGGACAGGGTTATTTTTCCTACGAGCAGTACTTC. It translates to CASSGQGYFSYEQYF. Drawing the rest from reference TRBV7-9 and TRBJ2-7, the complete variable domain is DTGVSQNPRHKITKRGQNVTFRCDPISEHNRLYWYRQTLGQGPEFLTYFQNEAQLEKSRLLSDRFSAERPKGSFSTLEIQRTEQGDSAMYLCASSGQGYFSYEQYFGPGTRLTVT.

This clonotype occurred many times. CDR3 residues: CAISERGTGYEQYF. The CDR3 nucleotides are TGTGCCATCAGTGAGAGGGGGACAGGCTACGAGCAGTACTTC. The chain employs TRBV10-3 and TRBJ2-7; 8 bases line up with TRBD1. CDR3 length equals 14 residues. V lost 2 bases and J lost 3; bases outside the gene matches: 3. In germline, CDR1 is ENHRY, CDR2 SYGVKD.

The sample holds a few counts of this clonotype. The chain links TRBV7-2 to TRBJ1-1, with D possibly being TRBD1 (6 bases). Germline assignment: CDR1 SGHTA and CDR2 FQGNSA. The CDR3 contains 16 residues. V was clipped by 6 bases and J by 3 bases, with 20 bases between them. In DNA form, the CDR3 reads TGTGCCAGCAGGGGGGACAATGTGGGGCGGGACACTGAAGCTTTCTTT. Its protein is CASRGDNVGRDTEAFF.